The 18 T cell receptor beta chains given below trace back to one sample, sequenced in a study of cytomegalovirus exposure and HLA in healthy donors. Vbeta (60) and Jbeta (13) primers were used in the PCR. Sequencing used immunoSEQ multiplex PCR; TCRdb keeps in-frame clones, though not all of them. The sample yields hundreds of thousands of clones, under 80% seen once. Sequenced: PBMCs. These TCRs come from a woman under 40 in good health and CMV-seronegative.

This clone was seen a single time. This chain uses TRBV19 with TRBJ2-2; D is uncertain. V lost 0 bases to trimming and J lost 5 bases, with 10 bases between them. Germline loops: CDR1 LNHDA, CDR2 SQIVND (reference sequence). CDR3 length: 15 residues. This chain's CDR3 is CASSIDRRYTGELFF. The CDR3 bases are TGTGCCAGTAGTATAGATCGGAGATATACCGGGGAGCTGTTTTTT.

The CDR3 sequence: CASSLGGQTFKAFF. The CDR3 nucleotides are TGTGCCAGCAGCTTAGGGGGACAGACTTTTAAAGCTTTCTTT. This chain joins TRBV11-2 and TRBJ1-1, with TRBD1 matching 7 bases. V dropped 1 base and J dropped 9; count of bases not matched to a gene: 8. Germline CDR1 SGHAT, CDR2 FQNNGV. The CDR3 spans 14 residues.

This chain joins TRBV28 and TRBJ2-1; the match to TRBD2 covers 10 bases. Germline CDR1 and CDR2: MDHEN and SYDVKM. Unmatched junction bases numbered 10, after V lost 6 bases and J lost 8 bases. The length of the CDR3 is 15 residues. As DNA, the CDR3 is TGTGCCAGCAGCCCAAGCGGGAGGGCCGTCTATGAGCAGTTCTTC. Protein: CASSPSGRAVYEQFF.

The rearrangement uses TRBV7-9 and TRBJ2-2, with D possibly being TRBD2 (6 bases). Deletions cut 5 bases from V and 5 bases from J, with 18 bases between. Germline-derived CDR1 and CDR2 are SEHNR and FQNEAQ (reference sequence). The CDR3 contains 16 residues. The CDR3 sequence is CASSPTGTHTTGELFF. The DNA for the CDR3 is TGTGCCAGCAGCCCTACCGGGACTCATACTACCGGGGAGCTGTTTTTT.

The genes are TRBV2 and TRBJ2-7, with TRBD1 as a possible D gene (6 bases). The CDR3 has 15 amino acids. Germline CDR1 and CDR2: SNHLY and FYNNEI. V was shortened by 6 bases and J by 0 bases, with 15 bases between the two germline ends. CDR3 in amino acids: CASSPDRMSSYEQYF. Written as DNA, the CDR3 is TGTGCCAGCAGCCCGGACAGAATGAGCTCCTACGAGCAGTACTTC.

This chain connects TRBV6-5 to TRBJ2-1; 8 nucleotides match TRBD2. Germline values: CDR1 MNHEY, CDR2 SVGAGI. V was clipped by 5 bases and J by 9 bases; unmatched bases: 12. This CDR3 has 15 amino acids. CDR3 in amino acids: CASSTRGGSIGEQFF. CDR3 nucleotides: TGTGCCAGCAGTACCCGGGGGGGGAGCATTGGTGAGCAGTTCTTC.

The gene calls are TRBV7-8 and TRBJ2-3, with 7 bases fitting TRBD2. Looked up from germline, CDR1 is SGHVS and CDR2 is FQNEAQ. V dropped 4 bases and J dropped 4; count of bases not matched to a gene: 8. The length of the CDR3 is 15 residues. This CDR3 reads CASSSPGGSSDTQYF. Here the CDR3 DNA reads TGTGCCAGCAGCTCGCCCGGCGGGAGCTCAGATACGCAGTATTTT.

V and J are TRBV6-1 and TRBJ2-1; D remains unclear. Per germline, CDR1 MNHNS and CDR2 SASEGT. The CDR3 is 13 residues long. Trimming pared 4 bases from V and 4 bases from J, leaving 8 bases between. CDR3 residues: CASSVWSYNEQFF. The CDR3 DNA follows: TGTGCCAGCAGTGTGTGGAGTTACAATGAGCAGTTCTTC.

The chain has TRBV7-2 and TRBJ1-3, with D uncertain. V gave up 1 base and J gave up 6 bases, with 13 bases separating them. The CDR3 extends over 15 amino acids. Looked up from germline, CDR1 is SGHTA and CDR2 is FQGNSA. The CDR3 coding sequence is TGTGCCAGCAGCTTAGATTTAAGCTACCAAAACACCATATATTTT. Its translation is CASSLDLSYQNTIYF.

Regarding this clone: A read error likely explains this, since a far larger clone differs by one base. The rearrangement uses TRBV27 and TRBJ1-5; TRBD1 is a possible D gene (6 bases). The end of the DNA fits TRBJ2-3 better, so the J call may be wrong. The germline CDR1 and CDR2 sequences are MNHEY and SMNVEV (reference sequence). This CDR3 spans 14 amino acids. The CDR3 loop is CASSPGRTDKPQYF. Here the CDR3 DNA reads TGTGCCAGCAGTCCAGGACGGACAGACAAGCCCCAGTATTTT.

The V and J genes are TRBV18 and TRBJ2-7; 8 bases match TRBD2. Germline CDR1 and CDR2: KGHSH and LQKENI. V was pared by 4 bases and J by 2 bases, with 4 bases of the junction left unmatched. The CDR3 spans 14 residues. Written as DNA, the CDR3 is TGTGCCAGCTCACAGGGACTAGGGACCTACGAGCAGTACTTC. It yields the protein CASSQGLGTYEQYF.

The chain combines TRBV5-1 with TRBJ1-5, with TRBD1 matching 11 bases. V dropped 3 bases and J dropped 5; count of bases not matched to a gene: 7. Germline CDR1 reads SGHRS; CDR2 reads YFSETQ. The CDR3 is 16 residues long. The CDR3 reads CASSYGTGGIDQPQHF. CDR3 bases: TGCGCCAGCAGCTACGGGACAGGGGGTATAGATCAGCCCCAGCATTTT.

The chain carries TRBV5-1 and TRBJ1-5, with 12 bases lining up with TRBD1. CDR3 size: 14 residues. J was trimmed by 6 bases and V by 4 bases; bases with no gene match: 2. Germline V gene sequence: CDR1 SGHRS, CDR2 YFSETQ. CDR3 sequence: CASSVGQGAQPQHF. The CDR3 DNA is TGCGCCAGCAGCGTGGGACAGGGGGCTCAGCCCCAGCATTTT.

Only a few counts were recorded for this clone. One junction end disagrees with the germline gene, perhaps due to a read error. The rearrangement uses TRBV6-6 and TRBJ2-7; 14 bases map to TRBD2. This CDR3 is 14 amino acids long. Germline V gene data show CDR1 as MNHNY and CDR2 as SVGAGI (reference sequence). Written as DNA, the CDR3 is TGTGCCAGCAGTTACTCGGGACTAGCGGGAGAGCTGTACTTC. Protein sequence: CASSYSGLAGELYF.

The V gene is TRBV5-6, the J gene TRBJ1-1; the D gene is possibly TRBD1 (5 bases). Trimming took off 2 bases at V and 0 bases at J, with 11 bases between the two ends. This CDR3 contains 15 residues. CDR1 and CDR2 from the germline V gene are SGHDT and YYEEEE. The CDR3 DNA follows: TGTGCCAGCAGCTTTTTTCTAGGGGTGAACACTGAAGCTTTCTTT. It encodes CASSFFLGVNTEAFF.

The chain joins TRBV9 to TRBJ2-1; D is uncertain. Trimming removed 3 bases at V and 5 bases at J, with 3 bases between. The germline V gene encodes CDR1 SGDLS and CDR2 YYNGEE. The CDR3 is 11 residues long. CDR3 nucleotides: TGTGCCAGCAGCGCCAACAATGAGCAGTTCTTC. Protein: CASSANNEQFF.

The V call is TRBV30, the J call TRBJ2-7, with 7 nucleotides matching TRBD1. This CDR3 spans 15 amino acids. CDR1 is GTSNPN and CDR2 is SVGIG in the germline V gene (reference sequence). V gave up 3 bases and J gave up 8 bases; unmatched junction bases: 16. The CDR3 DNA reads TGTGCCTGGAGCGCCCGAGACAGGGTAGGCTTAAAGCAGTACTTC. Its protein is CAWSARDRVGLKQYF.

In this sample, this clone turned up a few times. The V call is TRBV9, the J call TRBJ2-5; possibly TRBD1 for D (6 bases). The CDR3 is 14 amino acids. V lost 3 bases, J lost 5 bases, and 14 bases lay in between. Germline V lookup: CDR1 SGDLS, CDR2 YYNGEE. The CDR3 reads CASSAFWGLETQYF. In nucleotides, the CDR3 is TGTGCCAGCAGCGCCTTTTGGGGGCTTGAGACCCAGTACTTC.